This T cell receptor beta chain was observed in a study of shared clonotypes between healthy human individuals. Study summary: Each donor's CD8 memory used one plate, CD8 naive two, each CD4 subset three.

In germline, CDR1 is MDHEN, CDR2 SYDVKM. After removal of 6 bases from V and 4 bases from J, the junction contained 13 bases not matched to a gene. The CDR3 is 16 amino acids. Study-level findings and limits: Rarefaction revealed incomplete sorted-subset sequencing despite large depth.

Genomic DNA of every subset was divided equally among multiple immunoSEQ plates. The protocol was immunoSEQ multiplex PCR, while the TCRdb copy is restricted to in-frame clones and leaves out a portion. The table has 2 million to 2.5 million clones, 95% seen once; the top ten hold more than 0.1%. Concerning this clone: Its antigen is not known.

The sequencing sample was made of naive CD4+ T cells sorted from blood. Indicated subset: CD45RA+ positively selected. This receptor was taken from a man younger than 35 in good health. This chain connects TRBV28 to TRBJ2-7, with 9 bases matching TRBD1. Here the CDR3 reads CASRSPEPGQGYEQYF. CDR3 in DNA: TGTGCCAGCAGGTCACCCGAACCGGGACAGGGTTACGAGCAGTACTTC.